What follows describes a single TCR beta chain. Its cognate antigen is unknown. These data are taken from a study of T-cell memory formation after mild COVID-19. Study outcomes and limitations: In pre-infection memory, a portion of responding clones appeared, which suggested that cross-reactive memory joined. Contracting CD4+ clones sat mainly in CM and EM; CD8+ in EMRA.

The TCR alpha and TCR beta cDNA libraries, bearing sample barcodes and UMIs, were generated by 5'RACE using constant-segment primers. TCRdb reprocessed the 5' RACE reads via MiXCR and lists one record per CDR3 protein. The data hold 90,000 to 120,000 distinct CDR3 sequences, with roughly 14% observed a single time. The CDR3 spans 15 residues. Germline assignment: CDR1 LGHNA and CDR2 YSLEER. Trimming pared 0 bases from V and 3 bases from J, leaving 11 bases between. This chain connects TRBV4-3 to TRBJ1-1; D is perhaps TRBD1 (6 bases). The specimen sequenced was PBMCs or a T cell subset sorted from them (not recorded which). The origin of this receptor is a man younger than 35 who had mild COVID-19 (a few samples of this study predate the infection). Cell type and time point are not known. The CDR3 nucleotides read TGCGCCAGCAGCCAAGATCCAGGGGCCGACACTGAAGCTTTCTTT. Translation gives CASSQDPGADTEAFF.